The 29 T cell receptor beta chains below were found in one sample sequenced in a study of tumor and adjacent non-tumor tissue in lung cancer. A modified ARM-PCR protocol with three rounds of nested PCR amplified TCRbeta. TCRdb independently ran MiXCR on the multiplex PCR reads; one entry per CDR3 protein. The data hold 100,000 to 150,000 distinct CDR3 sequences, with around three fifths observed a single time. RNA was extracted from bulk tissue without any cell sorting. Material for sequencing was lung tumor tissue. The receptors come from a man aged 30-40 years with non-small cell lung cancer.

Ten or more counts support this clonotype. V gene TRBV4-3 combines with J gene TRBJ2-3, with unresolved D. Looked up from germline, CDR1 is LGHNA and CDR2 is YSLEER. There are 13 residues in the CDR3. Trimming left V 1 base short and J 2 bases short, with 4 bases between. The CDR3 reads CASSQGATDTQYF. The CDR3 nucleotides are TGCGCCAGCAGCCAAGGGGCCACAGATACGCAGTATTTT.

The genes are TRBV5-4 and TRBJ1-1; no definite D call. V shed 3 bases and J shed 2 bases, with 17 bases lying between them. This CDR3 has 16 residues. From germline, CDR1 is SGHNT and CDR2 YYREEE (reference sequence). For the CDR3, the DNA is TGTGCCAGCAGCTCACCCCCAGGCAGGCACAACACTGAAGCTTTCTTT. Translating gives CASSSPPGRHNTEAFF.

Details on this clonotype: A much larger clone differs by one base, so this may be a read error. The CDR3 loop is CSAEGPQGAGGEKLFF. CDR3 bases: TGCAGCGCTGAAGGCCCGCAGGGGGCCGGTGGAGAAAAACTGTTTTTT. The J gene is TRBJ1-4, the V gene TRBV29-1; 8 bases match TRBD1. The V gene's germline CDR1 is SQVTM and CDR2 ANQGSEA. The CDR3 length is 16 residues.

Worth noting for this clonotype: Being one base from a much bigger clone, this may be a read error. This CDR3 is CASSLVRGSGTYNEHFF. The DNA of the CDR3 is TGTGCCAGCAGCTTGGTCCGGGGGAGCGGGACCTACAATGAGCATTTCTTC. This chain uses TRBV5-5 with TRBJ2-1; TRBD2 aligns across 7 bases. The CDR3 is 17 residues long. From germline, CDR1 is SGHKS and CDR2 YYEKEE (reference sequence).

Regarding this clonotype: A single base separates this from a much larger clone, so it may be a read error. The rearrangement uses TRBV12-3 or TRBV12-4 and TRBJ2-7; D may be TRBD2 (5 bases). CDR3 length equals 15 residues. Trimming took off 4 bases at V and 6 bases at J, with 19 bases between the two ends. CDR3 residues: CASSSTDKVGAEQYF. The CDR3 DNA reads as TGTGCCAGCAGTTCGACTGACAAGGTGGGAGCCGAGCAGTACTTC.

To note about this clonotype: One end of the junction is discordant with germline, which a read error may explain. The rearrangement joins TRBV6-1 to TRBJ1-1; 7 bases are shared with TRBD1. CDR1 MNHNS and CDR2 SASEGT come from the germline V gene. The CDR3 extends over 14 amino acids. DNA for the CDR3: TGTGCCAGCAGTGAGAGACAGGGCAGCACTGAAGCTTTATTT. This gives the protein CASSERQGSTEALF.

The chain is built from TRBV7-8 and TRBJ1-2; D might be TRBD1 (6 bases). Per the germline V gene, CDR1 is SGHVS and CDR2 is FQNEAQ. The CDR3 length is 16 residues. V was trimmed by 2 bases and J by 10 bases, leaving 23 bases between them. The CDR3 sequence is CASSLSALGGALDYTF. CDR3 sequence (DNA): TGTGCCAGCAGCTTATCGGCGCTAGGGGGGGCCCTTGACTACACCTTC.

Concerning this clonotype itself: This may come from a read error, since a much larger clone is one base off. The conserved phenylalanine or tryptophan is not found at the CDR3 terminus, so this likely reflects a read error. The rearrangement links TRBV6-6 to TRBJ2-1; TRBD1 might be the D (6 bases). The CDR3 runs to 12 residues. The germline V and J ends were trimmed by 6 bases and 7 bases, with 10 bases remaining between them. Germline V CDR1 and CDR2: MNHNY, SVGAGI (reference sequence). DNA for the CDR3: TGTGCCAGCAGATACGACAGGAATGAGCAGTTCCTC. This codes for CASRYDRNEQFL.

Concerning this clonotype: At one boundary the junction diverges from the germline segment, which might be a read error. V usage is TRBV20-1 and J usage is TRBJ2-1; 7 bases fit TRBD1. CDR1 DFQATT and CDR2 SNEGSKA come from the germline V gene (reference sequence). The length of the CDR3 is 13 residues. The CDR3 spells CGARTGGNNEQFF. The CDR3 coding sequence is TGCGGTGCTAGGACAGGCGGAAACAATGAGCAGTTCTTC.

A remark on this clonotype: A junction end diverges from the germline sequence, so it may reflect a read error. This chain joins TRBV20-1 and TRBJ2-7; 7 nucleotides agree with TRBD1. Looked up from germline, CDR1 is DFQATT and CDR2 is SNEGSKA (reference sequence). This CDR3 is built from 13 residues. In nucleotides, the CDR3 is TGCAGTGCCACCGGGACAGCCTCCAACGAGCAGTACTTT. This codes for CSATGTASNEQYF.

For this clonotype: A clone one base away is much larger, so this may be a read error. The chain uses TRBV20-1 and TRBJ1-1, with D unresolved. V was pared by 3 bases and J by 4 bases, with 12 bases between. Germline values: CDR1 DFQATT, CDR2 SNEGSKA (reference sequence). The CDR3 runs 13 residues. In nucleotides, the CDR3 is TGCAGTGCTAGCGGTGGGCAGACCACTGAAGCTTTCTTT. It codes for CSASGGQTTEAFF.

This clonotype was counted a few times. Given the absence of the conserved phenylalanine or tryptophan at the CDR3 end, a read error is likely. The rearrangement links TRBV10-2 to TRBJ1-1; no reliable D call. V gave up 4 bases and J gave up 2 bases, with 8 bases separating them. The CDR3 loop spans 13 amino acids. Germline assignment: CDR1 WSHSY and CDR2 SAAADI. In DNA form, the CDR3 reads TGCGCCAGCAGTGGGCAAGGAAACACTGAAGCTTTCCTT. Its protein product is CASSGQGNTEAFL.

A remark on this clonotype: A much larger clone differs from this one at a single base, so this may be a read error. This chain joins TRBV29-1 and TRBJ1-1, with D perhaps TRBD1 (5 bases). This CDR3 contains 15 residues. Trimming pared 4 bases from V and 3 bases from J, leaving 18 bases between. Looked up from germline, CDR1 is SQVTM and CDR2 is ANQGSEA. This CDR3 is CSVVWPGPLYTEAFF. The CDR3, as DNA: TGCAGCGTTGTTTGGCCGGGACCCTTATACACTGAAGCTTTCTTT.

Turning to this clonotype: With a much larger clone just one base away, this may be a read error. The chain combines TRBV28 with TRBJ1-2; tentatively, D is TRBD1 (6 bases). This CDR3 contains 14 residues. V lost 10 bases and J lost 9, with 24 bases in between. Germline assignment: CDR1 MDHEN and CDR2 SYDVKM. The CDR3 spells CANGRAAGTRSYTF. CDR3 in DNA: TGTGCCAACGGAAGAGCTGCCGGGACAAGGAGCTACACCTTC.

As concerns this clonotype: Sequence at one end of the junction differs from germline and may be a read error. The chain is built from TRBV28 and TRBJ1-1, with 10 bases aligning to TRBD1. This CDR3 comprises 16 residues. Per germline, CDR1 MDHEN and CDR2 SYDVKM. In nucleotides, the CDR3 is TGTACCAGCAGCAGTCCCGGGACAGGGGCTGGGGCTGAAGCTTTCTTT. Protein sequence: CTSSSPGTGAGAEAFF.

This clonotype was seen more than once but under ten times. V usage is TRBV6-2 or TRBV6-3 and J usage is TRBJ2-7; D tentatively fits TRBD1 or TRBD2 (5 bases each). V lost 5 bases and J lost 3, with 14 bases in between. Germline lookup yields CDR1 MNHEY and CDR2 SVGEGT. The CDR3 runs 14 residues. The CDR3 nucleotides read TGTGCCAGCAGTGCCTCCCGGGGCGTCTACGAGCAGTACTTC. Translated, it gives CASSASRGVYEQYF.

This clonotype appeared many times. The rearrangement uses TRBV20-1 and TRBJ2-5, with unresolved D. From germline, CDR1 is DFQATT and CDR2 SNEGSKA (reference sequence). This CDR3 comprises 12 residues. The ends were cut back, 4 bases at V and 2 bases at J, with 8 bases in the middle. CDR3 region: CSATRGQETQYF. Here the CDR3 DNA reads TGCAGTGCTACCAGAGGACAAGAGACCCAGTACTTC.

CDR3: CNTSYAGSQSPLHF. In DNA, the CDR3 is TGCAATACTAGCTACGCAGGGAGTCAATCACCCCTCCACTTT. The chain uses TRBV20-1 and TRBJ1-6; TRBD1 is a possible D gene (5 bases). This CDR3 comprises 14 residues. Germline loops: CDR1 DFQATT, CDR2 SNEGSKA (reference sequence).

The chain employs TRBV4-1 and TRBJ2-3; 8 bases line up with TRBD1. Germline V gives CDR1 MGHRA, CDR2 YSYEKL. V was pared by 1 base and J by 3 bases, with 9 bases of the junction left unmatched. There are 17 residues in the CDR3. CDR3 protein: CASSQGRTGSGTDTQYF. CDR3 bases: TGCGCCAGCAGCCAAGGCCGGACAGGGAGTGGAACAGATACGCAGTATTTT.

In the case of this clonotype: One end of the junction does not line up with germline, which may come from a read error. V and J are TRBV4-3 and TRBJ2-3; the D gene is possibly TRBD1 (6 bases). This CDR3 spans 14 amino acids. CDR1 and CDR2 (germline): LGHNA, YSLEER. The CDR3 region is CASTQVEGADTQYF. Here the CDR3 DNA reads TGCGCCAGCACCCAAGTCGAGGGGGCAGATACGCAGTATTTT.

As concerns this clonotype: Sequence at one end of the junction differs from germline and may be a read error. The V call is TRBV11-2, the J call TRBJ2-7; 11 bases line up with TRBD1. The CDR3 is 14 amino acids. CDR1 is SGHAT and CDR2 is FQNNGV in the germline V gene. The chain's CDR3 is CVSNRDRGTYEQYF. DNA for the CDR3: TGTGTCAGCAACCGGGACAGGGGGACCTACGAACAGTACTTC. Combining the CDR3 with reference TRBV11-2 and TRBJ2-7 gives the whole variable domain EAGVAQSPRYKIIEKRQSVAFWCNPISGHATLYWYQQILGQGPKLLIQFQNNGVVDDSQLPKDRFSAERLKGVDSTLKIQPAKLEDSAVYLCVSNRDRGTYEQYFGPGTRLTVT.

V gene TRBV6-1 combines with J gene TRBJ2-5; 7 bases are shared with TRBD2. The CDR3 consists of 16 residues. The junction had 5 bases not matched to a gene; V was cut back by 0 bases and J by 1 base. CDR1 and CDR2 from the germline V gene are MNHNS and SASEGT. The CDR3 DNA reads TGTGCCAGCAGTGAAGCGGGAGGGGCAATCCAAGAGACCCAGTACTTC. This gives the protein CASSEAGGAIQETQYF.

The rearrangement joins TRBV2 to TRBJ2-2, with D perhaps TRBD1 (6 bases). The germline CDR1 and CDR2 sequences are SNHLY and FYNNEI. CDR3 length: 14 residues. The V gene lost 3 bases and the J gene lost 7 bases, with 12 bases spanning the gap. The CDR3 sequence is CASSEGTIIGELFF. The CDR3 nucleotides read TGTGCCAGCAGTGAGGGGACAATCATCGGGGAGCTGTTTTTT.

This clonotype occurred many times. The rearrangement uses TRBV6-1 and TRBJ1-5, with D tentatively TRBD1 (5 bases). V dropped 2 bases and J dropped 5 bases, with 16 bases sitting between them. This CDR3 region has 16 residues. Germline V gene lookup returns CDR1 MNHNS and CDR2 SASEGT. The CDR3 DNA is TGTGCCAGCAGTGAAAACCGGGACCCTTGGTATCAGCCCCAGCATTTT. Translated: CASSENRDPWYQPQHF.

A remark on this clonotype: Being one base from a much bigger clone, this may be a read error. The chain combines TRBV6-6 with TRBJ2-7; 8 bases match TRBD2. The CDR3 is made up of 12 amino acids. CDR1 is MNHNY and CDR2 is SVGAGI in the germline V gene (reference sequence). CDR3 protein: CASTGGGLEHYF. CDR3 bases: TGTGCCAGCACGGGGGGGGGGCTCGAGCATTACTTC.

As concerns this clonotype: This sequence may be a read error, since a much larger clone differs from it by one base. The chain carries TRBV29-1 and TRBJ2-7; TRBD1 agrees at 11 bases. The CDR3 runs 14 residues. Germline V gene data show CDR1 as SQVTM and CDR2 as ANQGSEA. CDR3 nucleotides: TGCAGCGTTGAAAACCGGGACAGGGGGATCGAGCAGCACTTC. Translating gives CSVENRDRGIEQHF.

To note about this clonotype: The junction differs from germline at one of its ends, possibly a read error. The DNA of the CDR3 is TGCAGTGCTAGAGGCGGACAGGGGAATATCTACAAGCAGTACTTC. Translated: CSARGGQGNIYKQYF. The rearrangement links TRBV20-1 to TRBJ2-7; 9 bases fit TRBD1. This CDR3 is built from 15 residues. Germline CDR1 reads DFQATT; CDR2 reads SNEGSKA (reference sequence).

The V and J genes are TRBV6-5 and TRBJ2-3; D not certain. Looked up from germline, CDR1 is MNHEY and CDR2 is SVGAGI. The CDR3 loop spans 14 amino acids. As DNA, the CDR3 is TGTACGAGCAGTTACTCCCCGCTAGAGGATACGCAGTATTTT. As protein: CTSSYSPLEDTQYF.

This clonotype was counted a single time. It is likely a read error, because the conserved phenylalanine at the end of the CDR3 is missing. The CDR3 loop reads CASSWSGTGTDEQFY. The CDR3 bases are TGTGCCAGCAGCTGGAGCGGGACAGGGACCGATGAGCAGTTCTAC. The rearrangement uses TRBV7-3 and TRBJ2-1; 9 positions match TRBD1. This CDR3 is built from 15 residues. CDR1 and CDR2 (germline): SGHTA, FQGTGA. V lost 4 bases, J lost 8 bases, and 9 bases stayed unmatched.